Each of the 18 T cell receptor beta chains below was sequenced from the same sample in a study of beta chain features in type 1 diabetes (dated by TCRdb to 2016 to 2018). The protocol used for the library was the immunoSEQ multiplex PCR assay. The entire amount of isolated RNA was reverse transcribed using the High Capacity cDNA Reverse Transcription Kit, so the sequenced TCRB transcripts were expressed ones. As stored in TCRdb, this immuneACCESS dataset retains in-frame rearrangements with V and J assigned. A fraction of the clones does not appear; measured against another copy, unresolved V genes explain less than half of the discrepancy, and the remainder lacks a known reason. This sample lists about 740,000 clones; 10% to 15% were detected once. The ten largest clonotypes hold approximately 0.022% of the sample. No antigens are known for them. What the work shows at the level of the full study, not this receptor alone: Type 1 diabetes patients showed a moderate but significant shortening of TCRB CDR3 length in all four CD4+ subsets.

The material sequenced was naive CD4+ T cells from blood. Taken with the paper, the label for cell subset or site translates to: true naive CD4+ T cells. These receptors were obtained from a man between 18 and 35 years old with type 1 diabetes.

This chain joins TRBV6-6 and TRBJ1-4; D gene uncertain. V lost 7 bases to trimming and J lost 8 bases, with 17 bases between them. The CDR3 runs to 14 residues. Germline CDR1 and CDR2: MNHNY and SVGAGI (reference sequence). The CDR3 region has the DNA TGTGCCAGCACAGAGGCCAACCTAAGAGAAAAACTGTTTTTT. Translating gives CASTEANLREKLFF.

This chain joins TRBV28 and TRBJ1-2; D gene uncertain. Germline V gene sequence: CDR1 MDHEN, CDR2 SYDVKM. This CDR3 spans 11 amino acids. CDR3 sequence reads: CGAISNYGYTF. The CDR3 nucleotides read TGTGGGGCGATCTCCAACTATGGCTACACCTTC.

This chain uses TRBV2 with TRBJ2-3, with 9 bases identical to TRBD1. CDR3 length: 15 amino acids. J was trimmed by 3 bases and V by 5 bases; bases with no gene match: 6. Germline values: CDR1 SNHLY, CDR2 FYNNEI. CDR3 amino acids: CASSLQGARTDTQYF. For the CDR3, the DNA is TGTGCCAGCAGTCTACAGGGGGCGCGAACAGATACGCAGTATTTT.

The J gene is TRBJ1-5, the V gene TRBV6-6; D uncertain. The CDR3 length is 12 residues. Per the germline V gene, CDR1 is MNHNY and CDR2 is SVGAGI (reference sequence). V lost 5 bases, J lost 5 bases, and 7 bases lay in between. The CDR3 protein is CASSLIYQPQHF. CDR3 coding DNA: TGTGCCAGCAGTCTCATTTATCAGCCCCAGCATTTT.

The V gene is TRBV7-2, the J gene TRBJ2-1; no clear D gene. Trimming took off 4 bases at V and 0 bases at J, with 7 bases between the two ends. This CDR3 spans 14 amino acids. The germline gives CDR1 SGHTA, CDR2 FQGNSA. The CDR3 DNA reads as TGTGCCAGCAGCTCGCGTACCTCCTACAATGAGCAGTTCTTC. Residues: CASSSRTSYNEQFF.

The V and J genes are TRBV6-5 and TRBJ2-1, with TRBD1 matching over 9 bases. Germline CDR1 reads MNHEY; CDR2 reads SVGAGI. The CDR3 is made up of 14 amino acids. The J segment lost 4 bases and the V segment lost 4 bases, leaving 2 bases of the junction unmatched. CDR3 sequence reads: CASSSGQGYNEQFF. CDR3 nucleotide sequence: TGTGCCAGCAGTTCGGGACAGGGATACAATGAGCAGTTCTTC.

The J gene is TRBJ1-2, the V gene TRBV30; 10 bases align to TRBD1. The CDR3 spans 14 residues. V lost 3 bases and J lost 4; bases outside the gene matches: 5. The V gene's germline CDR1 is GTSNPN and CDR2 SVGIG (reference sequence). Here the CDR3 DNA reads TGTGCCTGGAGCCCGGGACAGGGGCCCTATGGCTACACCTTC. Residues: CAWSPGQGPYGYTF.

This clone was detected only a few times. The DNA of the CDR3 is TGTGCCAGCAGTGTCCGGGACGTCGGAGGGGCGGGGGCCAACGTCCTGACTTTC. Amino acid sequence: CASSVRDVGGAGANVLTF. This rearrangement joins TRBV27 to TRBJ2-6; maybe TRBD2 (6 bases). Trimming took 5 bases from V and 4 from J, leaving 21 bases between them. Germline-derived CDR1 and CDR2 are MNHEY and SMNVEV (reference sequence). CDR3 length: 18 residues.

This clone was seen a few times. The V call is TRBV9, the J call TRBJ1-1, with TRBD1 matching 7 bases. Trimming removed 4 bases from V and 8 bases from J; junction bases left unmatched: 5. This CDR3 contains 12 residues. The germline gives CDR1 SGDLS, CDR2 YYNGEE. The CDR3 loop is CASSNRGSEAFF. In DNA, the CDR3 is TGTGCCAGCAGCAACAGGGGTTCGGAAGCTTTCTTT.

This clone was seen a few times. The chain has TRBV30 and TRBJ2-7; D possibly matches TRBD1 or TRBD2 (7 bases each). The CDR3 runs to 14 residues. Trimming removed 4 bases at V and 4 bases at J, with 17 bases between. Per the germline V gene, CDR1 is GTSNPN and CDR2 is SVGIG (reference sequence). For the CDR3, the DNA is TGTGCCTGGACGCCAGGGGGGGATACTTACGAGCAGTACTTC. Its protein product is CAWTPGGDTYEQYF.

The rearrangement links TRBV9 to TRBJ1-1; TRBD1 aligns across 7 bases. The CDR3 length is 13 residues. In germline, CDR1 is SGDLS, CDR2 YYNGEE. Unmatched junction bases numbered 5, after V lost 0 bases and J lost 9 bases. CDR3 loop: CASSVGQGQKAFF. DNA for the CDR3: TGTGCCAGCAGCGTAGGGCAGGGACAGAAAGCTTTCTTT.

This CDR3 reads CASSSNAQGGIEAFF. As DNA, the CDR3 is TGTGCCAGCAGCTCAAACGCCCAAGGGGGCATTGAAGCTTTCTTT. The rearrangement joins TRBV9 to TRBJ1-1, with 7 positions matching TRBD1. The V segment lost 4 bases and the J segment 7 bases; nucleotides outside the gene matches: 13. CDR3 size: 15 residues. Germline CDR1 and CDR2: SGDLS and YYNGEE.

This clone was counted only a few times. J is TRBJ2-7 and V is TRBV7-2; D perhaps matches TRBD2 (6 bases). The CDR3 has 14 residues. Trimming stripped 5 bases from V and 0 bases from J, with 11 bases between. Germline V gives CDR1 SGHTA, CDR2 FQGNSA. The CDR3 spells CASSTDGSSYEQYF. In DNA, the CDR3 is TGTGCCAGCAGCACGGACGGGAGCTCCTACGAGCAGTACTTC. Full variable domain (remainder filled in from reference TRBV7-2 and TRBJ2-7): GAGVSQSPSNKVTEKGKDVELRCDPISGHTALYWYRQSLGQGLEFLIYFQGNSAPDKSGLPSDRFSAERTGGSVSTLTIQRTQQEDSAVYLCASSTDGSSYEQYFGPGTRLTVT.

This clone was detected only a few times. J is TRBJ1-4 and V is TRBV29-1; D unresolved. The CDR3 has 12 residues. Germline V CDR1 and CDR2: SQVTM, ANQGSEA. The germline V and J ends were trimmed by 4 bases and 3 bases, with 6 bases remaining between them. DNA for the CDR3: TGCAGCGTTGGCAGGTCTAATGAAAAACTGTTTTTT. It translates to CSVGRSNEKLFF.

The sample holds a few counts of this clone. CDR3 residues: CASSIVGTSGSEQYF. Written as DNA, the CDR3 is TGTGCCAGTAGTATAGTGGGGACTAGCGGTTCCGAGCAGTACTTC. The V and J genes are TRBV19 and TRBJ2-7; 11 bases are a match to TRBD2. Looked up from germline, CDR1 is LNHDA and CDR2 is SQIVND (reference sequence). With V trimmed by 1 base and J by 6 bases, 5 bases remained unmatched. The CDR3 contains 15 residues.

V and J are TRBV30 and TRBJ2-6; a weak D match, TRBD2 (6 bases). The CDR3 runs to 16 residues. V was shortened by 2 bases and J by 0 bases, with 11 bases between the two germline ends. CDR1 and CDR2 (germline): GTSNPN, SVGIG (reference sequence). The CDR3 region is CAWSPGGFSGANVLTF. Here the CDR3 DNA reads TGTGCCTGGAGTCCCGGGGGTTTCTCTGGGGCCAACGTCCTGACTTTC.

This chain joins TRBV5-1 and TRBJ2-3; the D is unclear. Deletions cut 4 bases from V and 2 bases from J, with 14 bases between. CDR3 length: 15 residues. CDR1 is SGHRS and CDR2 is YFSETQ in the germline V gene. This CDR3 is CASSPLSGTTDTQYF. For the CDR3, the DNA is TGCGCCAGCAGCCCCCTGTCTGGAACCACAGATACGCAGTATTTT.

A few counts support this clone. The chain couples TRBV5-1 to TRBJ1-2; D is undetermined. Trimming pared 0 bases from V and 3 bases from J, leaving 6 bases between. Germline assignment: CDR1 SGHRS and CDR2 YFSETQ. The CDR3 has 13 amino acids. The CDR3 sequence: CASSLGLDYGYTF. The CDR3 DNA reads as TGCGCCAGCAGCTTGGGACTGGACTATGGCTACACCTTC.